The clone carrying this T cell receptor (beta chain) was counted at least ten times. The record originates from a study of naive and memory T cell subsets. The CDR3 extends over 15 amino acids. Trimming shortened V by 6 bases and J by 3 bases, and 18 bases separated the two germline ends. Germline V gene sequence: CDR1 SGDLS, CDR2 YYNGEE. The SP2 primer and nested alpha and beta constant region primers amplified ligated cDNA in four rounds. Each CDR3 protein gets one entry after TCRdb re-called the 5' RACE reads with MiXCR. Of about 62,000 distinct CDR3 sequences listed, 7% to 8% were seen once; the top ten hold around 21%. A UMI-containing oligonucleotide was joined by 3' ligation to the TCR cDNA template.

The rearrangement uses TRBV9 and TRBJ1-1; D is unclear. This clonotype was sampled from a female donor in good health. The CDR3 coding sequence is TGTGCCAGCACCAGACTAAGGGAGGTTCACACTGAAGCTTTCTTT. It is translated as CASTRLREVHTEAFF.